This T cell receptor (beta chain) is from a study of T-cell memory formation after mild COVID-19. This clonotype appeared many times. Germline CDR1 SGHRS, CDR2 YFSETQ. The CDR3 loop spans 14 amino acids. Between the trimmed V and J ends, which lost 0 bases and 3 bases, there was a span of 9 bases. A single record per CDR3 protein comes from TCRdb applying MiXCR to the 5' RACE reads. The table includes around 210,000 distinct CDR3 sequences, over 9% detected once. The chain joins TRBV5-1 to TRBJ2-5; D may be TRBD2 (6 bases). This clonotype originated in a man aged 18-30 years who had mild COVID-19 (a few samples of this study predate the infection). Cell type and time point are not known. Sequencing was performed on PBMCs or a T cell subset sorted from them (not recorded which). The CDR3 loop reads CASSLVGGEETQYF. As DNA, the CDR3 is TGCGCCAGCAGCTTGGTGGGCGGGGAAGAGACCCAGTACTTC.